This T cell receptor (beta chain) comes out of a study of PD-1 blockade in classical Hodgkin lymphoma. Some clones are missing from TCRdb's copy, which holds only in-frame ones; the method was immunoSEQ multiplex PCR. The profile covers about 39,000 clones, with just over 75% appearing a single time and 9.8% taken by the ten largest. This clone came up a few times. Its antigen is still unknown. Overall study findings and caveats: Compared with healthy donors, newly diagnosed patients reportedly showed lower baseline TCR diversity. It was CD4+ TCR diversity, not CD8+, that rose significantly by C4D1. Complete responders' diversity at baseline resembled that of newly diagnosed patients.

The CDR3 consists of 17 residues. Germline V CDR1 and CDR2: SGHAT, FQNNGV. V lost 5 bases to trimming and J lost 0 bases; unmatched junction nucleotides: 5. Time point denoted: cycle 4 day 1 (C4D1), after five to seven weeks of nivolumab. Each and every patient relapsed after autologous stem cell transplantation, and patients got differing brentuximab vedotin exposure. The clonotype originates from a human donor with classical Hodgkin lymphoma. This chain joins TRBV11-2 and TRBJ2-5; TRBD2 matches 14 bases. The sequenced sample was peripheral blood mononuclear cells (PBMCs), obtained before the fourth cycle of nivolumab. Here the CDR3 reads CASSLGTSGGDQETQYF. The DNA of the CDR3 is TGTGCCAGCAGCCTAGGGACTAGCGGGGGAGACCAAGAGACCCAGTACTTC.